This T cell receptor beta chain was identified in a study of cytomegalovirus exposure and HLA in healthy donors. Findings and caveats of the study: In vitro testing confirmed a few CMV-associated chains as specific for CMV antigens.

V lost 0 bases and J 0 bases, leaving 3 bases between the germline ends. CDR1 GTSNPN and CDR2 SVGIG come from the germline V gene (reference sequence). The CDR3 totals 12 residues. The PCR had 60 Vbeta and 13 Jbeta primers. Generated by immunoSEQ multiplex PCR, the TCRdb table keeps only in-frame clones and is missing some. There are some 150,000 clones in the sample; roughly 76% occur only once, and less than 15% lies in the top ten. As for this clone: Its specificity is unknown. The same CDR3 can be traced to other DNA sequences in this sample.

V and J are TRBV30 and TRBJ2-7, with D unresolved. The receptor was isolated from a woman between 45 and 60 years old in good health and CMV-seronegative. Sequencing was performed on PBMCs. The CDR3 DNA sequence: TGTGCCTGGAGTGTCCGCTCCTACGAGCAGTACTTC. Protein product: CAWSVRSYEQYF. Full variable domain (remainder filled in from reference TRBV30 and TRBJ2-7): SQTIHQWPATLVQPVGSPLSLECTVEGTSNPNLYWYRQAAGRGLQLLFYSVGIGQISSEVPQNLSASRPQDRQFILSSKKLLLSDSGFYLCAWSVRSYEQYFGPGTRLTVT.